This T cell receptor (beta chain) is from a study of T cells after yellow fever vaccination. Study-level points and caveats: By day 5 rather than day 15, the secondary response had peaked, though it was weaker. The booster saw the reappearance of most primary-vaccination clones (approximately 97% CD4, 80% to 90% CD8).

CDR1 is SGHRS and CDR2 is YFSETQ in the germline V gene. The V and J ends lost 1 base and 7 bases, in that order; junction bases with no gene match: 5. The CDR3 consists of 14 residues. As TCR cDNA was made by 5'RACE template switching, a universal primer site and UMIs were added. TCRdb itself ran the 5' RACE reads through MiXCR, one entry per CDR3 protein. This sample carries around 350,000 distinct CDR3 sequences, around 10% of them seen once, and the ten largest clones take around 19%. With regard to this clonotype: Its antigen is currently unknown.

This specimen was PBMCs, taken on the day of the first yellow fever vaccination. This receptor was obtained from a man between 18 and 29 years old who received the YFV17D yellow fever vaccine. The gene calls are TRBV5-1 and TRBJ2-5, with 9 bases aligning to TRBD1. CDR3 amino acids: CASSLHRQGVTQYF. In nucleotides, the CDR3 is TGCGCCAGCAGCTTGCATCGACAGGGGGTGACCCAGTACTTC.